One and the same sample provided the 24 T cell receptor beta chains below, sequenced in a study of T cells after yellow fever vaccination (dated by TCRdb to the late 2010s). The label giving this sample's treatment or condition can be read as: live attenuated yellow fever vaccine strain. The library was built by means of 5' RACE. TCRdb names Illumina HiSeq 2500 as the instrument used. In-frame beta chains were kept once TCRdb had trimmed the public reads at Q25 with fastp and called clones with MiXCR. Each entry merges the rows of one CDR3 protein and shows their most common DNA and genes. The sample yields 150,000 to 200,000 distinct CDR3 sequences; 6.2% were counted once. The biggest ten clones account for just under 3% of the sample. The source material was CD4+ T cells sorted from PBMCs, sampled on the day of the first yellow fever vaccination. The receptors derive from a man between 18 and 35 years old who received the YFV17D yellow fever vaccine.

This rearrangement joins TRBV15 to TRBJ1-5; D is perhaps TRBD1 (5 bases). The CDR3 totals 18 residues. V lost 2 bases and J lost 0, with 17 bases in between. Germline V gene lookup returns CDR1 LNHNV and CDR2 YYDKDF (reference sequence). The CDR3 region has the DNA TGTGCCACCAGCAGACCGGGACGGAAACTTTATAGCAATCAGCCCCAGCATTTT. This gives the protein CATSRPGRKLYSNQPQHF.

This clonotype was counted many times. The CDR3 DNA reads as TGCGCCAGCAGCTTGTGGGTAGGGAACAATGAGCAGTTCTTC. It encodes CASSLWVGNNEQFF. This rearrangement joins TRBV5-1 to TRBJ2-1; D not resolved. This CDR3 spans 14 amino acids. CDR1 is SGHRS and CDR2 is YFSETQ in the germline V gene. V was shortened by 1 base and J by 5 bases, with 10 bases between the two germline ends.

This clonotype was detected only a few times. The chain couples TRBV7-9 to TRBJ2-3, with no clear D. The germline V gene encodes CDR1 SEHNR and CDR2 FQNEAQ (reference sequence). The V end was cut by 3 bases, the J end by 2 bases, with 9 bases between. The CDR3 extends over 14 amino acids. The CDR3 protein is CASSFGEFTDTQYF. The CDR3 nucleotides read TGTGCCAGCAGCTTCGGAGAGTTCACAGATACGCAGTATTTT. Variable domain in full (rest from reference TRBV7-9 and TRBJ2-3): DTGVSQNPRHKITKRGQNVTFRCDPISEHNRLYWYRQTLGQGPEFLTYFQNEAQLEKSRLLSDRFSAERPKGSFSTLEIQRTEQGDSAMYLCASSFGEFTDTQYFGPGTRLTVL.

V is TRBV14 and J is TRBJ2-7, with D possibly TRBD1 on 6 matching bases. V lost 1 base and J 0 bases, leaving 19 bases between the germline ends. The V gene's germline CDR1 is SGHDN and CDR2 FVKESK. The CDR3 has 18 amino acids. The CDR3 spells CASSQGTAVRLGSYEQYV. CDR3 nucleotide sequence: TGTGCCAGCAGCCAAGGGACAGCCGTAAGGCTGGGCTCCTACGAGCAGTACGTC.

This clonotype was observed many times. V and J are TRBV6-1 and TRBJ1-2; D may be TRBD1 (6 bases). V was shortened by 7 bases and J by 3 bases, with 15 bases between the two germline ends. There are 14 residues in the CDR3. Germline assignment: CDR1 MNHNS and CDR2 SASEGT. As DNA, the CDR3 is TGTGCCAGCACCACCTTACAGGGCCACTATGGCTACACCTTC. Its protein product is CASTTLQGHYGYTF.

Of note for this clonotype: A read error may produce the germline difference seen at one junction end. This rearrangement joins TRBV20-1 to TRBJ2-5, with TRBD2 matching 9 bases. The CDR3 covers 11 residues. Germline CDR1 and CDR2: DFQATT and SNEGSKA (reference sequence). The CDR3 region is CSGGDRETQYF. CDR3 DNA: TGTAGCGGGGGAGATCGGGAGACCCAGTACTTC.

The sample holds a few counts of this clonotype. The V call is TRBV5-1, the J call TRBJ1-6, with a possible D match to TRBD1 (5 bases). Trimming stripped 4 bases from V and 8 bases from J, with 10 bases between. The germline V gene has CDR1 SGHRS and CDR2 YFSETQ. This CDR3 comprises 13 residues. Here the CDR3 reads CASSMGRDSPLHF. The CDR3 DNA reads TGCGCCAGCAGCATGGGGCGGGATTCACCCCTCCACTTT.

In its sample, this clonotype was seen a few times. The rearrangement joins TRBV11-3 to TRBJ1-6; no definite D call. Trimming took off 0 bases at V and 5 bases at J, with 2 bases between the two ends. This CDR3 is 13 amino acids long. Looked up from germline, CDR1 is SGHNT and CDR2 is YENEEA. The CDR3 reads CASSLEHNSPLHF. CDR3 nucleotides: TGTGCCAGCAGCTTAGAGCATAATTCACCCCTCCACTTT.

The V and J genes are TRBV12-3 or TRBV12-4 and TRBJ1-2, with D possibly being TRBD1 (5 bases). Trimming shortened V by 9 bases and J by 6 bases, and 11 bases separated the two germline ends. This CDR3 has 11 residues. The chain's CDR3 is CASGPGHGYTF. DNA of the CDR3: TGTGCCAGTGGGCCAGGGCATGGCTACACCTTC.

Only a few counts were recorded for this clonotype. J is TRBJ2-1 and V is TRBV20-1; 13 nucleotides line up with TRBD2. J was trimmed by 9 bases and V by 3 bases; bases with no gene match: 8. The CDR3 runs to 15 residues. Germline V gene data show CDR1 as DFQATT and CDR2 as SNEGSKA (reference sequence). This chain's CDR3 is CSASHSTSGGTEQFF. CDR3 nucleotide sequence: TGCAGTGCTAGCCACTCGACTAGCGGGGGGACTGAGCAGTTCTTC.

This clonotype has ten or more counts. The rearrangement uses TRBV5-1 and TRBJ1-4; D call uncertain. This CDR3 contains 14 residues. The germline V gene has CDR1 SGHRS and CDR2 YFSETQ. The V and J ends lost 2 bases and 0 bases respectively, with 5 bases between them. In DNA form, the CDR3 reads TGCGCCAGCAGCTTACAAGCAACTAATGAAAAACTGTTTTTT. Protein sequence: CASSLQATNEKLFF.

The chain has TRBV20-1 and TRBJ2-4; weak D call: TRBD1 (6 bases). CDR3 length equals 17 residues. The V end lost 2 bases, the J end lost 5 bases, and 22 bases lay between the germline ends. Germline V gives CDR1 DFQATT, CDR2 SNEGSKA (reference sequence). CDR3 nucleotides: TGCAGTGCTAGATCCTCACCTGGGGGCGCGTTACAAAACATTCAGTACTTC. Its protein product is CSARSSPGGALQNIQYF.

This clonotype has just a few counts. This rearrangement joins TRBV6-2 or TRBV6-3 to TRBJ1-6; no firm D call. In germline, CDR1 is MNHEY, CDR2 SVGEGT. The CDR3 sequence is 13 residues long. V lost 6 bases and J 7 bases, leaving 10 bases between the germline ends. CDR3 sequence reads: CASSVLENSPLHF. In DNA form, the CDR3 reads TGTGCCAGCAGCGTTCTTGAGAATTCACCCCTCCACTTT.

This clonotype was counted many times. This chain links TRBV5-5 with TRBJ2-1, with TRBD2 matching over 7 bases. Germline assignment: CDR1 SGHKS and CDR2 YYEKEE (reference sequence). The CDR3 covers 14 residues. With V trimmed by 1 base and J by 9 bases, 7 bases remained unmatched. The CDR3 nucleotides are TGTGCCAGCAGCTTGTCGGAGGGAGGGACTGAGCAGTTCTTC. It encodes CASSLSEGGTEQFF.

The chain carries TRBV5-1 and TRBJ1-1, with D unclear. Trimming took 0 bases from V and 8 from J, leaving 11 bases between them. This CDR3 spans 13 amino acids. Germline CDR1 and CDR2: SGHRS and YFSETQ. The CDR3 DNA follows: TGCGCCAGCAGCTTGGAAGGAAGTCGAGAAGCTTTCTTT. It encodes CASSLEGSREAFF.

The chain employs TRBV20-1 and TRBJ2-3, with no clear D. The germline gives CDR1 DFQATT, CDR2 SNEGSKA (reference sequence). Trimming took 6 bases from V and 6 from J, leaving 10 bases between them. The CDR3 extends over 11 amino acids. CDR3 coding DNA: TGCAGTGCAGCCGACCATGATACGCAGTATTTT. Translated, it gives CSAADHDTQYF.

This clonotype was counted many times. The rearrangement uses TRBV10-3 and TRBJ1-5, with 7 bases matching TRBD1. CDR3 size: 13 residues. V lost 10 bases to trimming and J lost 1 base; unmatched junction nucleotides: 4. Per germline, CDR1 ENHRY and CDR2 SYGVKD. The DNA of the CDR3 is TGTGCCACTACAGGGGAAAGCAATCAGCCCCAGCATTTT. Residues: CATTGESNQPQHF.

This clonotype was found a few times. The J gene is TRBJ2-7, the V gene TRBV5-1; tentatively, D is TRBD2 (5 bases). Trimming stripped 0 bases from V and 5 bases from J, with 6 bases between. CDR3 size: 12 residues. The V gene's germline CDR1 is SGHRS and CDR2 YFSETQ. The CDR3 DNA is TGCGCCAGCAGCTTGGAGGGAGACGAGCAGTACTTC. Its translation: CASSLEGDEQYF. Drawing the rest from reference TRBV5-1 and TRBJ2-7, the complete variable domain is KAGVTQTPRYLIKTRGQQVTLSCSPISGHRSVSWYQQTPGQGLQFLFEYFSETQRNKGNFPGRFSGRQFSNSRSEMNVSTLELGDSALYLCASSLEGDEQYFGPGTRLTVT.

This clonotype was seen many times. The J gene is TRBJ2-6, the V gene TRBV5-1; D gene uncertain. V was shortened by 5 bases and J by 0 bases, with 6 bases between the two germline ends. Per germline, CDR1 SGHRS and CDR2 YFSETQ. This CDR3 comprises 14 residues. CDR3 sequence: CASRETSGANVLTF. The CDR3 DNA follows: TGCGCCAGCAGAGAGACCTCTGGGGCCAACGTCCTGACTTTC.

This sequence joins TRBV5-4 and TRBJ2-2; 9 positions agree with TRBD2. In germline, CDR1 is SGHNT, CDR2 YYREEE (reference sequence). The CDR3 sequence is 15 residues long. V lost 4 bases and J lost 3; bases outside the gene matches: 4. Here the CDR3 DNA reads TGTGCCAGCAGCCTAGCGGGGACCTACACCGGGGAGCTGTTTTTT. It specifies CASSLAGTYTGELFF.

V and J are TRBV18 and TRBJ1-5; D is undetermined. V lost 3 bases to trimming and J lost 6 bases, with 9 bases between them. The V gene's germline CDR1 is KGHSH and CDR2 LQKENI. The CDR3 spans 13 residues. CDR3 sequence (DNA): TGTGCCAGCTCACCTGGGGATGGTCAGCCCCAGCATTTT. It codes for CASSPGDGQPQHF.

In its sample, this clonotype was seen a few times. The gene calls are TRBV20-1 and TRBJ2-7; 9 positions match TRBD1. V lost 3 bases to trimming and J lost 3 bases; unmatched junction nucleotides: 3. Per the germline V gene, CDR1 is DFQATT and CDR2 is SNEGSKA (reference sequence). This CDR3 has 13 residues. CDR3 residues: CSASRDRVYEQYF. In DNA form, the CDR3 reads TGCAGTGCTAGCCGGGACAGGGTCTACGAGCAGTACTTC.

Only one count was recorded for this clonotype. This could be a read error, since a much larger clone is one nucleotide away. This chain connects TRBV4-1 to TRBJ1-6; TRBD1 agrees at 8 bases. The length of the CDR3 is 14 residues. Losses at the gene ends were 4 bases for V and 10 bases for J; bases not matched to a gene: 6. CDR1 is MGHRA and CDR2 is YSYEKL in the germline V gene. CDR3 in amino acids: CASSLTGERSPLHF. In nucleotides, the CDR3 is TGCGCCAGCAGCCTGACAGGGGAGAGATCACCCCTCCACTTT.

This clonotype was observed at least ten times. The chain has TRBV7-2 and TRBJ2-2, with 10 bases that match TRBD2. The V and J ends lost 1 base and 4 bases, in that order; junction bases with no gene match: 15. CDR3 length equals 20 residues. In germline, CDR1 is SGHTA, CDR2 FQGNSA. CDR3: CASSLGGRWERGGVTGELFF. As DNA, the CDR3 is TGTGCCAGCAGCTTAGGGGGGCGCTGGGAGCGGGGGGGCGTCACCGGGGAGCTGTTTTTT.